This record looks at one T cell receptor (beta chain) sequence and its context. The entry originates in a study of blood T cell repertoires in COVID-19. About the study: Sample material is recorded as cDNA or gDNA derived from T cells, B-cell-depleted T cells, or PBMCs.

The method was immunoSEQ multiplex PCR; TCRdb's version includes in-frame clones alone and lacks a portion of them. This sample has some 420,000 clones, with 85% to 90% found just once. Trimming left V 7 bases short and J 1 base short, with 9 bases between. This CDR3 is built from 13 residues. CDR1 is ENHRY, CDR2 SYGVKD, per germline. Sequenced material: PBMCs or T cells enriched from blood (not recorded which). The TCR originated in a young man who had recovered from COVID-19. The chain recombines TRBV10-3 with TRBJ2-3; the D is unclear. CDR3: CAITARGTDTQYF. The CDR3 bases are TGTGCCATCACCGCCCGGGGCACAGATACGCAGTATTTT.